Listed below are T cell receptor beta chains from one sample, sequenced in a study of CD8 T cells in Susac syndrome. MiXCR was run by TCRdb on the immunoSEQ multiplex PCR reads, yielding one entry per CDR3 protein. The table has about 300,000 distinct CDR3 sequences, 70% to 90% seen once. Sequencing was carried out using CD8+ T cells from PBMCs. The receptors shown here come from a human donor with multiple sclerosis. The CDR3 runs from the conserved cysteine through the conserved F or W. Expanded clones are given a class, and other clones once, few, many or no size at all.

CASLIERGDRGYNEQFF,NA,TRBJ2-1,TRBV7-9
CASTPGNPSSGEQFF,NA,TRBJ2-1,TRBV19
CASSFEGLSYNEQFF,NA,TRBJ2-1,TRBV28
CASRQRGEPQHF,NA,TRBJ1-5,TRBV27
CASSEGQGGYDEQFF,NA,TRBJ2-1,TRBV6-4
CASSVGTGTASYEQYF,NA,TRBJ2-7,TRBV9
CASSSTDRDSGYTF,NA,TRBJ1-2,TRBV4-3
CSAPGTSGRIHEQYF,once,TRBJ2-7,TRBV20-1
CASTLAQTGLYGYTF,NA,TRBJ1-2,TRBV13
CASSYPEMIAGGNTQYF,NA,TRBJ2-3,TRBV6-2/TRBV6-3
CASSPRGGGSYEQYF,NA,TRBJ2-7,TRBV9
CASSQGGAGETQYF,once,TRBJ2-5,TRBV27
CASIWTGGYEQYF,NA,TRBJ2-7,TRBV6-2/TRBV6-3
CAIWTGAYEQYF,NA,TRBJ2-7,TRBV10-3
CASSDPRQGMVGYTF,NA,TRBJ1-2,TRBV7-9
CASSSRWGGSSYEQYF,NA,TRBJ2-7,TRBV7-2